The table lists the clone carrying this T cell receptor (beta chain) with a few counts. Its target is not known. The germline gives CDR1 SGHVS, CDR2 FNYEAQ. CDR3 size: 15 residues. V was clipped by 4 bases and J by 3 bases; unmatched bases: 8. 5'RACE primed from the constant segment yielded TCR alpha and TCR beta cDNA libraries bearing sample barcodes and UMIs. TCRdb independently ran MiXCR on the 5' RACE reads; one entry per CDR3 protein. The sample lists 290,000 or so distinct CDR3 sequences; roughly a fifth were seen once. The source of the sample is a study of T-cell memory formation after mild COVID-19. As for the study in general: TCR clusters were largely donor specific.

Broader study findings: Pre-infection memory carried some responding clones, suggesting that cross-reactive memory joined.

The receptor was derived from a man aged 18 to 29 who had mild COVID-19 (a few samples of this study predate the infection). Cell type and time point are not known. The chain is built from TRBV7-6 and TRBJ2-5; 7 bases fit TRBD2. The sample taken for sequencing was PBMCs or a T cell subset sorted from them (not recorded which). CDR3 amino acids: CASSSSGASEETQYF. Written as DNA, the CDR3 is TGTGCCAGCAGCTCCAGCGGGGCTAGCGAAGAGACCCAGTACTTC.